The clone carrying this T cell receptor beta chain has a single count. The CDR3 loop spans 19 amino acids. The germline V and J ends were trimmed by 5 bases and 1 base, with 25 bases remaining between them. Germline CDR1 SGHVS, CDR2 FQNEAQ. Per the authors' pipeline: Researchers report that nucleated cell counts were estimated from reference gene primer amplification. TCRdb's table, derived via immunoSEQ multiplex PCR, lists solely in-frame clones and lacks some. V and J calls and clone size are copied from that table; D and trimming were computed from the DNA. The repertoire holds about 45,000 clones, with around 85% as singletons. The entry originates in a study of blood T cell repertoires in COVID-19. For the study at large: Material from acute and convalescent COVID-19 was sourced from the United States, Italy and Spain. The cDNA or gDNA used as material had been derived from T cells, B-cell-depleted T cells, or PBMCs.

Sequencing used peripheral blood. The rearrangement links TRBV7-8 to TRBJ2-3; weak D call: TRBD2 (5 bases). The sequence came from a woman of 80 years or more with acute or convalescent COVID-19. The CDR3 coding sequence is TGTGCCAGCAGCACAGTGGGAGCCGGAGTAGACCTTGGCACAGATACGCAGTATTTT. Its translation is CASSTVGAGVDLGTDTQYF.